Following are 5 T cell receptor beta chains from one sample sequenced in a study of blood T cells in healthy people across ages. A second PCR, run for roughly 7 to 12 cycles, used a sample-barcoded 5' primer plus a J-beta primer mix. TCRdb ran MiXCR on the 5' RACE reads and lists one entry per CDR3 protein. The sample yields roughly 1.9 million distinct CDR3 sequences, around 42% seen once. The material sequenced was blood. The receptors shown here come from a human donor in good health.

This clonotype occurred a few times. CDR3 bases: TGCAGTGCCGAGGAGCCAGGGGACTATGGCTACACCTTC. The encoded protein is CSAEEPGDYGYTF. The chain joins TRBV20-1 to TRBJ1-2; TRBD1 might be the D (6 bases). CDR1 DFQATT and CDR2 SNEGSKA come from the germline V gene (reference sequence). This CDR3 has 13 amino acids. Trimming removed 6 bases from V and 3 bases from J, with 14 bases in between.

The rearrangement joins TRBV10-3 to TRBJ1-4, with 10 bases that match TRBD1. Per germline, CDR1 ENHRY and CDR2 SYGVKD. The CDR3 has 13 amino acids. Losses at the gene ends were 11 bases for V and 7 bases for J; bases not matched to a gene: 7. The CDR3: CAAGQGVGEKLFF. The CDR3 coding sequence is TGTGCCGCCGGACAGGGGGTTGGTGAAAAACTGTTTTTT.

The rearrangement links TRBV10-3 to TRBJ2-6; D uncertain. CDR1 and CDR2 from the germline V gene are ENHRY and SYGVKD. The V end lost 3 bases, the J end lost 1 base, and 7 bases lay between the germline ends. The CDR3 is 15 residues long. The CDR3 DNA is TGTGCCATCAGTGACGGCAGGTCTGGGGCCAACGTCCTGACTTTC. It codes for CAISDGRSGANVLTF.

The genes are TRBV12-3 or TRBV12-4 and TRBJ2-1; TRBD2 aligns across 10 bases. CDR3 length equals 14 residues. Trimming cost V 6 bases and J 4 bases; bases outside gene matches: 3. The CDR3: CASRAGGVYNEQFF. The DNA for the CDR3 is TGTGCCAGCAGAGCGGGGGGGGTTTACAATGAGCAGTTCTTC.

The V and J genes are TRBV5-1 and TRBJ2-1; weak D call: TRBD1 (5 bases). The germline V gene has CDR1 SGHRS and CDR2 YFSETQ. Between the trimmed V and J ends, which lost 7 bases and 7 bases, there was a span of 18 bases. This CDR3 is 14 amino acids long. Here the CDR3 reads CASRPGMGQNEQFF. The CDR3 region has the DNA TGCGCCAGCCGACCAGGGATGGGGCAAAATGAGCAGTTCTTC.